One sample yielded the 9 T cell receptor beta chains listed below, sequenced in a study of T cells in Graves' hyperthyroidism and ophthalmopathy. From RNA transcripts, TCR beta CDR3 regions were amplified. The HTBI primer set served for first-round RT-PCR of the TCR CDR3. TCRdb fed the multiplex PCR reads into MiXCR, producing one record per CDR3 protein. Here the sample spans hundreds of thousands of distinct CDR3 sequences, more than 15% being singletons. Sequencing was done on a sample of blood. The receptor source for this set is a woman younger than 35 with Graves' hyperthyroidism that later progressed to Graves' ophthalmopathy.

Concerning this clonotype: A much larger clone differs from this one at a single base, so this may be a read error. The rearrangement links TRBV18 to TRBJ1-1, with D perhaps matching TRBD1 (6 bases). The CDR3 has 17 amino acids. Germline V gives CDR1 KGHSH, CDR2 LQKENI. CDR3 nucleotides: TGTACCAGCTCACCCGGACAGAGGGGACTCCCGAACACTGAAGCTTTCTTT. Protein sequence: CTSSPGQRGLPNTEAFF. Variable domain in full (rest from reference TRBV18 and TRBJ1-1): NAGVMQNPRHLVRRRGQEARLRCSPMKGHSHVYWYRQLPEEGLKFMVYLQKENIIDESGMPKERFSAEFPKEGPSILRIQQVVRGDSAAYFCTSSPGQRGLPNTEAFFGQGTRLTVV.

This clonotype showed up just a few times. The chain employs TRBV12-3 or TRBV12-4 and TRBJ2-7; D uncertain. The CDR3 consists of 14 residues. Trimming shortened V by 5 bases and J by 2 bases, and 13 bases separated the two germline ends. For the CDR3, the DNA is TGTGCCAGCAGTCGAGCTAGTTCCCCCTACGAGCAGTACTTC. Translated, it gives CASSRASSPYEQYF.

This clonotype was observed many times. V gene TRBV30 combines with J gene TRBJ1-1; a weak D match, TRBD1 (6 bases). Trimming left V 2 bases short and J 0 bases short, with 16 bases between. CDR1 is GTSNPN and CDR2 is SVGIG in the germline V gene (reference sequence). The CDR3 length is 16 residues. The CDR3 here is CAWSRQGFSMNTEAFF. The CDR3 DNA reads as TGTGCCTGGAGTCGGCAGGGGTTTTCCATGAACACTGAAGCTTTCTTT.

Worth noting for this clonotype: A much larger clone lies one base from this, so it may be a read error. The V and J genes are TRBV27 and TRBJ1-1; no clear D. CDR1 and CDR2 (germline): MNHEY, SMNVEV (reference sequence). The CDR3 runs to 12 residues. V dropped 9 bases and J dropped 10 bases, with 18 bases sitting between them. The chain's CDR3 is CASLDPGDVAFF. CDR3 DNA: TGTGCCAGTTTGGACCCCGGAGATGTAGCTTTCTTT.

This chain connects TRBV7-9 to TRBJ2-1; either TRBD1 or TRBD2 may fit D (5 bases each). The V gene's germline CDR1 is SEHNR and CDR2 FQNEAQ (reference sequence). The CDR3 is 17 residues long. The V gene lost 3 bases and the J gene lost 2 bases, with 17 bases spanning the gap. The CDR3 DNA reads TGTGCCAGCAGCTTTAGTTACTCGGGGCCCACCTACAATGAGCAGTTCTTC. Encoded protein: CASSFSYSGPTYNEQFF.

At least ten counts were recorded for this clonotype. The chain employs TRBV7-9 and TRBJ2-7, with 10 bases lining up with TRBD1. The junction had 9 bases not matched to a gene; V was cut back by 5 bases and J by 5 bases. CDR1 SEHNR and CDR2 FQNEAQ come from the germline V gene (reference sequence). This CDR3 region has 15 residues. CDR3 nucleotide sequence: TGTGCCAGCAGCCTTGGGACAGGGGTTCAACACGAGCAGTACTTC. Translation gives CASSLGTGVQHEQYF.

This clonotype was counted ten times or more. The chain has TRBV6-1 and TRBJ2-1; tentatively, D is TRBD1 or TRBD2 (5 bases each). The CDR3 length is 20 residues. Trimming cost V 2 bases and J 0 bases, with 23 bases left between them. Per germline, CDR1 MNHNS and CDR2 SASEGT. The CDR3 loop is CASSERNFWGTSRSYNEQFF. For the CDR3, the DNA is TGTGCCAGCAGTGAAAGGAACTTTTGGGGGACCTCCCGCTCCTACAATGAGCAGTTCTTC.

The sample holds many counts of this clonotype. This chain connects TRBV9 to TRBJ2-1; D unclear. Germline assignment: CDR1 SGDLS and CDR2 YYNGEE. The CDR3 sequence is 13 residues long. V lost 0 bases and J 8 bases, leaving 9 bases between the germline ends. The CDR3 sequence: CASSVDKPHEQFF. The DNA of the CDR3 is TGTGCCAGCAGCGTAGATAAACCCCATGAGCAGTTCTTC.

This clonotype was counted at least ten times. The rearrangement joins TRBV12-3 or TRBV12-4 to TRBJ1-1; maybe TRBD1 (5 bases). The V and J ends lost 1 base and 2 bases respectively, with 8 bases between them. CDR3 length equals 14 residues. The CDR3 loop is CASSLGQKNTEAFF. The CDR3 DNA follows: TGTGCCAGCAGTTTAGGACAGAAAAACACTGAAGCTTTCTTT.